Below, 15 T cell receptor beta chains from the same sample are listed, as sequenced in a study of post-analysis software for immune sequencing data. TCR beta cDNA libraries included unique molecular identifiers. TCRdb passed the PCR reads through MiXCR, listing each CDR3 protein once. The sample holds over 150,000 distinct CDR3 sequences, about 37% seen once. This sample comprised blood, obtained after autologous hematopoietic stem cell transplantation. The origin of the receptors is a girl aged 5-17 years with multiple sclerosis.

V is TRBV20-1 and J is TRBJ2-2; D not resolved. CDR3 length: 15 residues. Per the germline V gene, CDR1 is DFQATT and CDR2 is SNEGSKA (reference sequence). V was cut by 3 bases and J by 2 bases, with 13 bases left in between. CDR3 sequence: CSASKSGPNTGELFF. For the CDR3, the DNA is TGCAGTGCTAGCAAATCCGGACCCAACACCGGGGAGCTGTTTTTT.

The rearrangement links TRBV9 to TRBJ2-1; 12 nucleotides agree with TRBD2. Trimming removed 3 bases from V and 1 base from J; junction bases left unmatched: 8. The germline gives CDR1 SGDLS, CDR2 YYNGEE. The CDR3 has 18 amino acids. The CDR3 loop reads CASSAAGLAGISYNEQFF. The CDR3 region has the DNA TGTGCCAGCAGCGCAGCGGGACTAGCGGGCATATCCTACAATGAGCAGTTCTTC.

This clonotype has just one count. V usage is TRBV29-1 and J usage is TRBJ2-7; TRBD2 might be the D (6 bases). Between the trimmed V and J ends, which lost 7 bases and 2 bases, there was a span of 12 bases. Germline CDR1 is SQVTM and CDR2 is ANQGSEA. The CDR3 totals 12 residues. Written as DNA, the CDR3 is TGCAGCGGCGGGGTCGATCCCTACGAGCAGTACTTC. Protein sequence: CSGGVDPYEQYF.

The CDR3 here is CASGGAGDTIYF. CDR3 nucleotides: TGTGCCAGCGGAGGAGCGGGAGACACCATATATTTT. V is TRBV27 and J is TRBJ1-3, with D hard to call. This CDR3 is 12 amino acids long. Trimming took 8 bases from V and 8 from J, leaving 13 bases between them. Germline CDR1 is MNHEY and CDR2 is SMNVEV (reference sequence).

CDR3 nucleotides: TGTGCCAGCATATACAGGCAGGGACAGACAGATACGCAGTATTTT. Protein product: CASIYRQGQTDTQYF. The V call is TRBV6-1, the J call TRBJ2-3, with 7 bases identical to TRBD1. With V trimmed by 7 bases and J by 3 bases, 10 bases remained unmatched. Per the germline V gene, CDR1 is MNHNS and CDR2 is SASEGT. This CDR3 has 15 amino acids.

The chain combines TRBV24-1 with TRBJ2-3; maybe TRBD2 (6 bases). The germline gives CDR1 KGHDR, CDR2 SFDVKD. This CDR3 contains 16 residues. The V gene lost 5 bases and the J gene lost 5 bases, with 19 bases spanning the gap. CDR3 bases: TGTGCCACCAGTGCCGAACGGAGACCTAGCGAAGATACGCAGTATTTT. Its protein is CATSAERRPSEDTQYF.

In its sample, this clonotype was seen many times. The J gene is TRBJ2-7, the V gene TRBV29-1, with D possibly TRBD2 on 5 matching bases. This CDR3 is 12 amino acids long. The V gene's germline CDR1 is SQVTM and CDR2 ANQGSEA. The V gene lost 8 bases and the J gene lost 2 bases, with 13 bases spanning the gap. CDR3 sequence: CSITAGAYEQYF. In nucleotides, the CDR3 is TGCAGCATCACAGCCGGGGCCTACGAGCAGTACTTC.

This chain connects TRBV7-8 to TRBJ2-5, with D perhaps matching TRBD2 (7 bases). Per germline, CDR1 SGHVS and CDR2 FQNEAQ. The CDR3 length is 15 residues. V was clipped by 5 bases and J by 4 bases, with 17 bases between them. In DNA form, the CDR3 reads TGTGCCAGCAGCCCTCCCAGGGGAGGGGCAGAGACCCAGTACTTC. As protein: CASSPPRGGAETQYF.

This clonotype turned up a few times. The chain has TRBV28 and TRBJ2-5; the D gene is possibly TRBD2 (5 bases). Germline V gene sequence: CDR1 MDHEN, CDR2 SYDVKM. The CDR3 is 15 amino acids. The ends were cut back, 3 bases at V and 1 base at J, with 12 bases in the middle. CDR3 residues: CASSFPGVFQETQYF. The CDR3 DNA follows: TGTGCCAGCAGTTTTCCCGGGGTCTTCCAAGAGACCCAGTACTTC.

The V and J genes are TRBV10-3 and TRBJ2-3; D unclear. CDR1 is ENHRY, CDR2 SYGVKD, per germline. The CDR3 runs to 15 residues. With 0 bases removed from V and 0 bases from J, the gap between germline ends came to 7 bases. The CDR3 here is CAISESSRSTDTQYF. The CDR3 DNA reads TGTGCCATCAGTGAGTCGTCGAGGAGCACAGATACGCAGTATTTT.

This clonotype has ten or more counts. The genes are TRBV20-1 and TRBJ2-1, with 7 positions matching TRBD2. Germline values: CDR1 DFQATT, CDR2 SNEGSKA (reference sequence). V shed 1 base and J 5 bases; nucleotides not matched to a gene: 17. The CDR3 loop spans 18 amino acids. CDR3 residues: CSARVARTSMRRDNEQFF. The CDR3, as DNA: TGCAGTGCTAGAGTGGCTAGGACTAGTATGAGGCGGGACAATGAGCAGTTCTTC.

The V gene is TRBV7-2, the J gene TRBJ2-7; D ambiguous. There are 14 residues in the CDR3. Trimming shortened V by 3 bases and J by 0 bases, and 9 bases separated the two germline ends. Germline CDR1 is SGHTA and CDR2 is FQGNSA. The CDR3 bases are TGTGCCAGCAGCTTGGCAGCAGTCTCCTACGAGCAGTACTTC. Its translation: CASSLAAVSYEQYF.

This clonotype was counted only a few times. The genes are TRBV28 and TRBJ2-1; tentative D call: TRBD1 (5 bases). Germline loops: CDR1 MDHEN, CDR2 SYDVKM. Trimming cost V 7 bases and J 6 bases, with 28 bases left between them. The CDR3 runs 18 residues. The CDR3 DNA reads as TGTGCCAGCATCCCAAACCTCCTAGGGGCGTATACTTCCAATGAGCAGTTCTTC. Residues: CASIPNLLGAYTSNEQFF. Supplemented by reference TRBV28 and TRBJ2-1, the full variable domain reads DVKVTQSSRYLVKRTGEKVFLECVQDMDHENMFWYRQDPGLGLRLIYFSYDVKMKEKGDIPEGYSVSREKKERFSLILESASTNQTSMYLCASIPNLLGAYTSNEQFFGPGTRLTVL.

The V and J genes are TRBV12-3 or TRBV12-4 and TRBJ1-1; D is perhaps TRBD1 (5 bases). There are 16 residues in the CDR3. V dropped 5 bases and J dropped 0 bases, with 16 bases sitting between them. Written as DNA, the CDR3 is TGTGCCAGCAGTAACCGACAGACTACGATGAACACTGAAGCTTTCTTT. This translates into CASSNRQTTMNTEAFF.

The CDR3 sequence is CASSPPRGAAVNTQYF. The CDR3 nucleotides are TGTGCCAGCAGCCCCCCCCGGGGAGCGGCCGTGAATACGCAGTATTTT. This rearrangement joins TRBV3-1 to TRBJ2-3, with TRBD2 as a possible D gene (5 bases). Germline V CDR1 and CDR2: LGHDT, YNNKEL (reference sequence). The V end was cut by 4 bases, the J end by 7 bases, with 21 bases between. The CDR3 length is 16 residues.